This is a list of T cell receptor beta chains from one sample in a study of OX40 agonist ivuxolimab in advanced cancers. Only in-frame clones appear in the TCRdb table, and some are missing; sequencing was by immunoSEQ multiplex PCR. The sample carries under 100,000 clones, 84% recorded once. The material was CD4+ or CD8+ T cells sorted from blood, obtained in a trial of the OX40 agonist ivuxolimab. These receptors were taken from an adult with an advanced solid tumor such as melanoma, head and neck, liver or kidney cancer. The conserved cysteine and the conserved F or W are not part of the CDR3 here. D genes are given only for firm matches.

TRBJ2-3 TRBV30 TRBD2 AWSVLLAGRF
TRBJ1-1 TRBV6-1 . ASSDVAASSRNTEAF
TRBJ1-2 TRBV6-5 TRBD1 ASHVGQGGYGYT
TRBJ1-4 TRBV6-6 TRBD1 ASSYPDRADEKLF
TRBJ2-5 TRBV30 . AWSGGLQETQY
TRBJ1-2 TRBV2 . ASSEQGGGYGYT
TRBJ2-1 TRBV2 TRBD1 ASEAGGTEQF
TRBJ2-3 TRBV7-3 TRBD2 ASSLGTSGGTDTQY
TRBJ2-7 TRBV2 TRBD1 ASTLNRGRVQY
TRBJ2-3 TRBV7-2 TRBD2 ASSRSSGGPVGTDTQY
TRBJ2-2 TRBV19 . ASSIRGTVRGGELF
TRBJ2-5 TRBV6-6 TRBD1 ASSLGTGQETQY
TRBJ1-2 TRBV2 . ASTLNSAGYT
TRBJ1-2 TRBV28 . ASRTGTINYGYT
TRBJ1-6 TRBV28 . ASSLSETGPVDNSPLH
TRBJ2-3 TRBV5-4 . ASSLGWASADTQY
TRBJ1-3 TRBV6-1 . ASSGGGSFSGNTIY
TRBJ2-3 TRBV9 . ASSRRVSTDTQY
TRBJ2-7 TRBV7-2 . ASSGKGEEGVRGEQY
TRBJ2-7 TRBV28 TRBD2 ASTGGYEQY
TRBJ2-6 TRBV28 . ASTPTRSGANVLT
TRBJ1-6 TRBV2 . ASSGTGSSYNSPLH
TRBJ2-1 TRBV7-3 . ASSSGGNEQF
TRBJ2-3 TRBV19 TRBD1 ASSNSADRGGTDTQY
TRBJ1-1 TRBV15 . ATSIRTGTEAF
TRBJ2-2 TRBV11-2 . ASRSTNTGELF
TRBJ2-2 TRBV5-1 TRBD2 ASVRTSANTGELF
TRBJ2-7 TRBV30 TRBD1 AWRRDRPYEQY
TRBJ2-7 TRBV4-3 . ASSQDFISAQQY
TRBJ1-2 TRBV11-3 . ASSLSSREGKGYGYT
TRBJ1-5 TRBV29-1 . SVCSSGEEPQH
TRBJ2-2 TRBV30 . AWRITGELF
TRBJ2-7 TRBV7-2 . ASSPVGTGEQY